What follows is one TCR beta chain and its context. What antigen it recognizes has not been identified. No qualities accompany the bases; no much larger clone lies one base away. These data belong to a study of T cell responses to AZD1222 COVID-19 vaccine (dated by TCRdb to about 2021). Study-level background: AZD1222 recipients whose second dose came at about 4 weeks and those whose second dose came at about 12 weeks were combined into one group, since spike-specific TCR depth and breadth did not differ between the two schedules. TCR sequencing covered over 230 trial participants: approximately 200 given two doses of AZD1222 and around 26 given two doses of MenACWY control vaccine. Trial participants were enrolled by age into subgroups of 18-55, 56-69 and 70-plus years, and around 150, 28 and 57 TCR-sequenced participants, respectively, were included in these subgroups. What the work shows at the level of the full study, not this receptor alone: Spike-specific TCR breadth and depth rose significantly after two AZD1222 doses compared with day 0 and with MenACWY recipients. Participants were mostly white British, with more females than males. The authors suggested clonal diversity may have been underestimated. The vaccine-associated CD4 TCRs covered the entire spike protein, and the dominant responses fell in regions 160-218 and 743-854. Epitopes outside the regions mutated in the B.1.351 and B.1.1.7 variants were reportedly recognized by nearly half of the unique spike-specific TCRs. The 56-69-year group was small, and its depth increase did not reach significance, likely because of low power. Conclusions about previously exposed vaccinees are limited, since just 5 to 7 AZD1222 recipients were seropositive for SARS-CoV-2 at baseline. Because no day 14 peak-response samples were available, repertoires were characterized only after the peak T cell response.

A distance of 12 bases separates the germline ends of V and J, which lose 1 base and 3 bases respectively. From its cysteine to its phenylalanine, the CDR3 spans 15 amino acids. Kept here is only the CDR3 DNA, which spans 45 bases and is read in frame from base 1. CDR1 is given as LNHDA and CDR2 as SQIVND, both from the germline V gene (reference sequence). What this sample's time point label stands for: baseline before first vaccination. The vaccinee samples were drawn from two UK trials, COV001 and COV002, one of which was a single-blind randomized controlled phase 2/3 trial testing AZD1222 (ChAdOx1 nCoV-19) in healthy adults. For TCRbeta chain sequencing, PBMC samples were collected from trial participants at day 0 and at day 28 after the second dose. The CDR3 regions of human TCRbeta chains were subjected to immunosequencing. In the authors' own workflow: TCRs in the repertoires were matched against a reference library of SARS-CoV-2-specific TCRs that had been generated with the MIRA antigen-specificity platform. Breadth meant the fraction of unique TCRs that were SARS-CoV-2-associated, whereas depth meant the fraction of total T cells that were SARS-CoV-2-associated. Using the MIRA data, each spike-specific TCR was mapped to the spike region that the TCR reacts to and placed in a CD4 or CD8 class. Log10-transformed breadth and depth values were compared by one-way ANOVA with Sidak's multiple comparisons tests. TCRdb took over this immuneACCESS table, retaining in-frame rearrangements with V and J assigned. Such tables are incomplete; in checked studies, under half of the missing clones stem from an unresolved V gene, and the remainder is unexplained. The V and J calls and clone size are taken from that table; D and trimming were inferred from the DNA. This sample lists about 120,000 clones; approximately 90% were detected once. Less than 4.5% of the sample comes from the top ten.

Material: peripheral blood, obtained on day 0 of AZD1222 vaccination. This receptor chain uses TRBV19 and TRBJ1-2; no D gene is confidently identified. The TCR sequence derives from an adult in good health. The DNA sequence is given as TGTGCCAGTAGTATAGCCTGGGGATTGGACTATGGCTACACCTTC. This encodes CASSIAWGLDYGYTF.